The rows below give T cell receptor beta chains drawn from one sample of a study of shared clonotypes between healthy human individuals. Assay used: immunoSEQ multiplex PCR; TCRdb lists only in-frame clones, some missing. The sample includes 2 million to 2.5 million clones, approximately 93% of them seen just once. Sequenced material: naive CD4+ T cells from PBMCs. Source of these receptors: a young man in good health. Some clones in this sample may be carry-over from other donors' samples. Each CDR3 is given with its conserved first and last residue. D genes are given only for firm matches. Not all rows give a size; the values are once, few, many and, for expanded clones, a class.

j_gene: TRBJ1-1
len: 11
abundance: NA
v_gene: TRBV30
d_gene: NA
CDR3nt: TGTGCCTGGCTGGACTCTCCAACGGCTTTCTTT
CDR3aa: CAWLDSPTAFF

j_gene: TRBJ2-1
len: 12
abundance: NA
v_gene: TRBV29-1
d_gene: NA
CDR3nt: TGCAGCGACTGTTGTCCGGGCAATGAGCAGTTCTTC
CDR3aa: CSDCCPGNEQFF

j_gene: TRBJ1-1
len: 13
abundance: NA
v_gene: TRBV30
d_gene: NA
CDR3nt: TGTGCCTGGACGATCGGGGGGGACACTGAAGCTTTCTTT
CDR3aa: CAWTIGGDTEAFF

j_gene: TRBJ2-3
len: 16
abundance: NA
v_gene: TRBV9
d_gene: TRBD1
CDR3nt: TGTGCCAGCAGCCCCTCACCGACAGGGGGCGCAGATACGCAGTATTTT
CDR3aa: CASSPSPTGGADTQYF

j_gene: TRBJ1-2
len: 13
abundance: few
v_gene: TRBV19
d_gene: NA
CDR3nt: TGTGCCAGTAGTCTCTCCCAGGGAAGGGGCTACACCTTC
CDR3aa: CASSLSQGRGYTF

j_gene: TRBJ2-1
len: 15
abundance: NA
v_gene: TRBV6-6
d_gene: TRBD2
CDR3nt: TGTGCCAGCAGTTATGTAGCGGGAGCGGGGAATGAGCAGTTCTTC
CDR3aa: CASSYVAGAGNEQFF

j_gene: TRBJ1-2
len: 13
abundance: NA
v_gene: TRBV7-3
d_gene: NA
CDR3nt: TGTGCCAGCAGCCCTGACAGACTCTATGGCTACACCTTC
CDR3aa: CASSPDRLYGYTF

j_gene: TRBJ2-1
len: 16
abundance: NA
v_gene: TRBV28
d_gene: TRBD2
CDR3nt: TGTGCCAGCAGTTCGCCGGGACTAGCGACCTACAATGAGCAGTTCTTC
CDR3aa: CASSSPGLATYNEQFF

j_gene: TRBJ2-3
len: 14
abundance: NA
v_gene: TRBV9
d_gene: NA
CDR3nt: TGTGCCAGCAGCGTAGTAGGGGGTGCAGATACGCAGTATTTT
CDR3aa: CASSVVGGADTQYF

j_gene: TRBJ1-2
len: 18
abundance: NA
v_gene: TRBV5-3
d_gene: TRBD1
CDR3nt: TGTGCCAGAAACTCTCGGGACAGCCCAAGCAGGGTCGGCTATGGCTACACCTTC
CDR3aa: CARNSRDSPSRVGYGYTF

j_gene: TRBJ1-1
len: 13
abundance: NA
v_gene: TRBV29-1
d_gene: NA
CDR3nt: TGCAGCGTGGCGGGATGGCAGGGGACTGAAGCTTTCTTT
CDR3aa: CSVAGWQGTEAFF

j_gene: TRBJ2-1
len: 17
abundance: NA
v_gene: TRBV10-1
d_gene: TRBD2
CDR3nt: TGCGCCAGCAGTGACCTCTCTAGCGGTAGCTCCTACAATGAGCAGTTCTTC
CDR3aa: CASSDLSSGSSYNEQFF

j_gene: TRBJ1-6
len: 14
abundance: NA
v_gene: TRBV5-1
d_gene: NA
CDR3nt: TGCGCCAGCAGCCAGGACAGTGGACAAGGACCCCTCCACTTT
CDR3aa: CASSQDSGQGPLHF

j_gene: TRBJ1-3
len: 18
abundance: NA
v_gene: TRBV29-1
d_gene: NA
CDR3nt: TGCAGCGTTGAAACTCCCCGGGCCCGAAAATTTTCTGGAAACACCATATATTTT
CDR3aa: CSVETPRARKFSGNTIYF

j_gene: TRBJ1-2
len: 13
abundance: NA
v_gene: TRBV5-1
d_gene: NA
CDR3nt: TGCGCCAGCAGCTTGACGACCGACATCGGCTACACCTTC
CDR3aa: CASSLTTDIGYTF

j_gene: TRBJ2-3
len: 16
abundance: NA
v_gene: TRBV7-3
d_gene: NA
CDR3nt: TGTGCCAGCAGCATAACGCCGCTTCGGGACACAGATACGCAGTATTTT
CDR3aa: CASSITPLRDTDTQYF